The source of this T cell receptor (beta chain) is a study of cytomegalovirus exposure and HLA in healthy donors. Study observations and caveats: A later analysis linked a missense DCLRE1C variant to TCR beta V- and J-gene trimming. In a later analysis, an Asian-associated ancestry cluster reportedly showed fewer N-insertions than the roughly 730-donor mean.

This CDR3 comprises 14 residues. Trimming removed 0 bases from V and 4 bases from J; junction bases left unmatched: 3. Per germline, CDR1 SGHNT and CDR2 YYREEE (reference sequence). Details on this clone: Its antigen is not known.

The PCR ran on 60 Vbeta and 13 Jbeta primers. Original data processing: In a later analysis, the count reached some 83 million unique TCR beta chains, with approximately 11 million shared. Clones were sequenced by immunoSEQ multiplex PCR, and TCRdb holds only the in-frame ones, with some missing. V, J and clone size were drawn from that table, and D and trimming were deduced from the DNA. The sample yields roughly 120,000 clones, approximately 15% seen once. This chain joins TRBV5-4 and TRBJ1-2, with TRBD1 identical over 7 bases. What was sequenced was PBMCs. This sequence originates from a woman aged 18-29 years in good health and CMV-seronegative. The CDR3 sequence is CASSLVQGGYGYTF. CDR3 DNA: TGTGCCAGCAGCTTGGTTCAGGGGGGCTATGGCTACACCTTC.